The TCR beta chain under discussion was sequenced for a study of blood T cell repertoires in COVID-19. Trimming removed 2 bases from V and 7 bases from J; junction bases left unmatched: 2. This CDR3 region has 14 residues. Per germline, CDR1 SGHRS and CDR2 YFSETQ. Generated by immunoSEQ multiplex PCR, the TCRdb table keeps only in-frame clones and is missing some. Found here are about 260,000 clones, about 87% of them singletons; the top ten hold roughly 4%. This chain joins TRBV5-1 and TRBJ1-6; 8 positions agree with TRBD1. The sequence was obtained from a man in his 60s who had recovered from COVID-19. The specimen sequenced was peripheral blood. CDR3 protein: CASSFDRGNSPLHF. DNA for the CDR3: TGCGCCAGCAGCTTTGACAGGGGAAATTCACCCCTCCACTTT. The full variable domain, rest sourced from reference TRBV5-1 and TRBJ1-6, is KAGVTQTPRYLIKTRGQQVTLSCSPISGHRSVSWYQQTPGQGLQFLFEYFSETQRNKGNFPGRFSGRQFSNSRSEMNVSTLELGDSALYLCASSFDRGNSPLHFGNGTRLTVT.